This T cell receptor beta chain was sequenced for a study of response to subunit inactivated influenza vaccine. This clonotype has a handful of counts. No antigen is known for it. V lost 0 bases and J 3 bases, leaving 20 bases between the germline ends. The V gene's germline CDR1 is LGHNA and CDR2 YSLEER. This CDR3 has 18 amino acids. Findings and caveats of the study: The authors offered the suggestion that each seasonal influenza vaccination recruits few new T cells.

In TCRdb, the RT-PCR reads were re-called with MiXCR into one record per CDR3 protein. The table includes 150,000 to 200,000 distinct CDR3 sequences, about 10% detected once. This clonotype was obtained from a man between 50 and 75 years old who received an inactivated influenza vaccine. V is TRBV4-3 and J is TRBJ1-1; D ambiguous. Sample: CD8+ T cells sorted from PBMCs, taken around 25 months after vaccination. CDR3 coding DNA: TGCGCCAGCAGCCAAGATGAATTCCGCCGTGGGCCGCACACTGAAGCTTTCTTT. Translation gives CASSQDEFRRGPHTEAFF.